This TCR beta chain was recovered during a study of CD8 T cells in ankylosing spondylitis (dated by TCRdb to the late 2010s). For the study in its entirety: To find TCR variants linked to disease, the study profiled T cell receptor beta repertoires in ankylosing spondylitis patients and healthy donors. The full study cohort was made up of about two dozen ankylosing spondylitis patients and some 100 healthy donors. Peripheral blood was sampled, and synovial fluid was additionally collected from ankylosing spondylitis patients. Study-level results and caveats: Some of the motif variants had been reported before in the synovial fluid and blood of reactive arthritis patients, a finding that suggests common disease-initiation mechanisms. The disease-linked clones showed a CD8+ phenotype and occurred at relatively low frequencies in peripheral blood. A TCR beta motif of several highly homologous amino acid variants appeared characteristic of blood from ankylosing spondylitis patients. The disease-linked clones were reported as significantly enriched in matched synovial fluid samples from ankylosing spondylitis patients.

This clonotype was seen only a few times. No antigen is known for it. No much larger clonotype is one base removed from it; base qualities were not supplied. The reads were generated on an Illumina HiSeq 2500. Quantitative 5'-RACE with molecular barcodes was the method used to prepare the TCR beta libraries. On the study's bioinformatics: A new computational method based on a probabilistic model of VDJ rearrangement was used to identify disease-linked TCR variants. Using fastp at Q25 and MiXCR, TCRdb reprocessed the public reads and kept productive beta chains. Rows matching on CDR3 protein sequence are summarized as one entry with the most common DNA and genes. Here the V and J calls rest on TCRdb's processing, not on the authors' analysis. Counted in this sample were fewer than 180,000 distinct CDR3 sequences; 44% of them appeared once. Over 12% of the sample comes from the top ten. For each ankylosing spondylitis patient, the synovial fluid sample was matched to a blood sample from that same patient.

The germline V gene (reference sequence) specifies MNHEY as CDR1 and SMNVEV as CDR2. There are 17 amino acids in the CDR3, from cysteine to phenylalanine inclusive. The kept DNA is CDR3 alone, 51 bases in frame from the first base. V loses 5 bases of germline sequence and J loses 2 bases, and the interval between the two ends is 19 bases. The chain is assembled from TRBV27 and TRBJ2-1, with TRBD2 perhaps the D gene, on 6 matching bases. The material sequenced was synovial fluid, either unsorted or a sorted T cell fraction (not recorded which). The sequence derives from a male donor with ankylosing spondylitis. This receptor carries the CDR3 CASSPDPFSGPYNEQFF. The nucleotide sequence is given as TGTGCCAGCAGTCCAGATCCCTTTAGCGGCCCCTACAATGAGCAGTTCTTC.